This T cell receptor beta chain was profiled in a study of shared clonotypes between healthy human individuals. Study-level results: Enrolling few donors narrowed the genetic and exposure-history diversity that was represented.

There are 14 residues in the CDR3. Trimming removed 4 bases from V and 2 bases from J, with 12 bases in between. Germline loops: CDR1 KGHSH, CDR2 LQKENI. Naive CD8 populations comprised CD45RO-negative cells positively selected for CCR7, excluding terminally differentiated effector memory CD45RA+ cells. Using immunoSEQ multiplex PCR, the repertoire was profiled, and TCRdb retains in-frame clones only, with some absent. The sample holds approximately 600,000 clones, 95% seen once. As concerns this clone: Antigen unknown.

This chain connects TRBV18 to TRBJ2-7; D is ambiguous. The sequence derives from a woman aged 25 to 39 in good health. Sequenced sample: naive CD8+ T cells sorted from blood. This chain's CDR3 is CASSLTNFAYEQYF. The CDR3 region has the DNA TGTGCCAGCTCACTAACGAACTTTGCCTACGAGCAGTACTTC.